This TCR beta chain was identified in a study of post-analysis software for immune sequencing data. Regarding the study as a whole: In patients, about five TRBV segments were more frequent than in controls, with TRBV5-6, TRBV5-1 and TRBV20-1 among them. By F measure, samples from a shared preparation batch strongly co-clustered.

Prepared TCR beta cDNA libraries contained unique molecular identifiers. MiXCR, applied by TCRdb to the PCR reads, yields one record per CDR3 protein. Of 600,000 to 700,000 distinct CDR3 sequences in the sample, 59% were seen once. About this clonotype: Its antigen is still unknown.

Germline CDR1 reads SGHTA; CDR2 reads FQGNSA. This CDR3 is built from 16 residues. V shed 5 bases, J shed 7 bases, and the junction held 12 bases outside the gene matches. The V gene is TRBV7-2, the J gene TRBJ2-1, with 9 bases that match TRBD1. This clonotype was obtained from a girl aged 2-10 years with multiple sclerosis. What was sequenced was blood. CDR3 bases: TGTGCCAGCAGCCCACGACCGGGACAGGGCCGGAATGAGCAGTTCTTC. It translates to CASSPRPGQGRNEQFF. The complete variable domain, with remaining parts taken from reference TRBV7-2 and TRBJ2-1, reads GAGVSQSPSNKVTEKGKDVELRCDPISGHTALYWYRQSLGQGLEFLIYFQGNSAPDKSGLPSDRFSAERTGGSVSTLTIQRTQQEDSAVYLCASSPRPGQGRNEQFFGPGTRLTVL.